The clone carrying this T cell receptor beta chain was detected only a few times. From 5'RACE with constant-segment primers came TCR alpha and TCR beta cDNA libraries that carried sample barcodes and UMIs. MiXCR, run by TCRdb on the 5' RACE reads, gives a single entry per CDR3 protein. Here the sample spans fewer than 400,000 distinct CDR3 sequences, approximately 12% being singletons. The entry originates in a study of T-cell memory formation after mild COVID-19. Study context: In these data, TCR clusters were largely donor specific.

V gave up 0 bases and J gave up 9 bases, with 18 bases separating them. Germline lookup yields CDR1 MNHEY and CDR2 SVGEGT. This CDR3 is built from 16 residues. The chain employs TRBV6-2 or TRBV6-3 and TRBJ2-1; D may match TRBD1 or TRBD2 (6 bases each). The sequencing sample was made of PBMCs or a T cell subset sorted from them (not recorded which). This TCR was sampled from a man younger than 35 who had mild COVID-19 (a few samples of this study predate the infection). Cell type and time point are not known. The CDR3 coding sequence is TGTGCCAGCAGTTACTCGATGGTCGGGGGCCGTCGTGAGCAGTTCTTC. This encodes CASSYSMVGGRREQFF.